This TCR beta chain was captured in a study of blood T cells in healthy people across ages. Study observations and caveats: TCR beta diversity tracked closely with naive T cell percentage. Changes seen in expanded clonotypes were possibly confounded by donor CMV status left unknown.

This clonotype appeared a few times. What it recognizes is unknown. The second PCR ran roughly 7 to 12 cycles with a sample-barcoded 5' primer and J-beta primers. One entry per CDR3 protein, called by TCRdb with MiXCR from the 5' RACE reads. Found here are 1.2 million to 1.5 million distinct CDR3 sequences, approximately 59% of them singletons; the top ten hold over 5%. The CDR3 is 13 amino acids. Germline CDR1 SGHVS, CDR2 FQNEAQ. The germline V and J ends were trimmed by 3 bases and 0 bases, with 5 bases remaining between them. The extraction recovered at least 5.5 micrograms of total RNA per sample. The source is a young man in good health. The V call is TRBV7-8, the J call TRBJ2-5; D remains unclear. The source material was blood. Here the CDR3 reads CASSFNHQETQYF. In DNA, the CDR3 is TGTGCCAGCAGCTTTAACCACCAAGAGACCCAGTACTTC.